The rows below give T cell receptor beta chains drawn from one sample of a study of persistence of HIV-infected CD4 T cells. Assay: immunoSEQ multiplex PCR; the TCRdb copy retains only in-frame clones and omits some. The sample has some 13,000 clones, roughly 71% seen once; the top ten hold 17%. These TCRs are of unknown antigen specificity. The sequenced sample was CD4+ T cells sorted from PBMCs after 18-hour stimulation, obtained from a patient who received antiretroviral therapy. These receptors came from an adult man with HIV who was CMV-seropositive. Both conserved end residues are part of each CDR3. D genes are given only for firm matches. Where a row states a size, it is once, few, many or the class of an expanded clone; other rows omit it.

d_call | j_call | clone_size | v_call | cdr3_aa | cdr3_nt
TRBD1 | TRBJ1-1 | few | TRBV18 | CASSLNPSGTGGPEAFF | TGTGCCAGCTCACTGAACCCGTCCGGGACAGGGGGCCCTGAAGCTTTCTTT
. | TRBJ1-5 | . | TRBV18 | CASSPEQGRYQPQHF | TGTGCCAGCTCACCAGAGCAGGGTAGGTATCAGCCCCAGCATTTT
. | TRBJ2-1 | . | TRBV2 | CASSDGYSYNEQFF | TGTGCCAGCAGTGATGGGTACTCCTACAATGAGCAGTTCTTC
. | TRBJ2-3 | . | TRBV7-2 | CASSVGREDTQYF | TGTGCCAGCAGCGTGGGGCGGGAAGATACGCAGTATTTT
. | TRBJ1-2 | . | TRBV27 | CASSFRTPINYGYTF | TGTGCCAGCAGTTTCAGGACACCTATTAACTATGGCTACACCTTC
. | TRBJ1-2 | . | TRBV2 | CASSSPTVLLNYGYTF | TGTGCCAGCAGCTCACCGACAGTACTCCTAAACTATGGCTACACCTTC
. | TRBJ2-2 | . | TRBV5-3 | CARSLVCFGTGELFF | TGTGCCAGAAGCTTGGTGTGTTTTGGCACCGGGGAGCTGTTTTTT
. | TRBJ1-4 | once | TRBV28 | CASSPPGLEKLFF | TGTGCCAGCAGTCCCCCCGGACTAGAAAAACTGTTTTTT
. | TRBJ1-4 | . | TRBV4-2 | CASSQEGSLDGNEKLFF | TGTGCCAGCAGCCAAGAAGGGAGTCTCGATGGTAATGAAAAACTGTTTTTT
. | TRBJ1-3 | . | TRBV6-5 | CASNGGFSGNTIYF | TGTGCCAGCAATGGGGGATTCTCTGGAAACACCATATATTTT
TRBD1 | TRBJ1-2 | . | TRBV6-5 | CASTPDRGSGYTF | TGTGCCAGCACCCCGGACAGGGGTAGTGGCTACACCTTC
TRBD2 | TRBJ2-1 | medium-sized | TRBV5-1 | CASSSVPGLAGVLEQFF | TGCGCCAGCAGCTCCGTTCCGGGACTAGCGGGGGTTCTTGAGCAGTTCTTC
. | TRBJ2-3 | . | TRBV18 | CASSPSEGATDTQYF | TGTGCCAGCTCACCATCTGAGGGCGCAACAGATACGCAGTATTTT
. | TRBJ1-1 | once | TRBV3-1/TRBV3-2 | CASSQVRNTEAFF | TGTGCCAGCAGCCAAGTCAGGAACACTGAAGCTTTCTTT
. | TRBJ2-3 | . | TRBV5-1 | CASSLGPTDTQYF | TGCGCCAGCAGCTTGGGGCCCACAGATACGCAGTATTTT
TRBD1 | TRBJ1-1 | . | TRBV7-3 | CASSLDRGADTEAFF | TGTGCCAGCAGCCTGGACAGGGGCGCCGACACTGAAGCTTTCTTT
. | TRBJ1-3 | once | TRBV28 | CASSQGNRGPTIYF | TGTGCCAGCAGCCAAGGGAACCGAGGGCCCACCATATATTTT
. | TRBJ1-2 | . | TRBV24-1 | CATSNSDLPYGYTF | TGTGCCACCAGCAACTCAGACCTTCCTTATGGCTACACCTTC
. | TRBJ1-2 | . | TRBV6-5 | CASSTNQVNYGYTF | TGTGCCAGCAGTACCAACCAGGTTAACTATGGCTACACCTTC
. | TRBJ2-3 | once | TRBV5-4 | CASSLWGLADTQYF | TGTGCCAGCAGCTTGTGGGGCTTGGCAGATACGCAGTATTTT
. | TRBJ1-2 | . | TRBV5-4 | CASSPARQEIYGYTF | TGTGCCAGCAGCCCGGCTAGACAGGAGATCTATGGCTACACCTTC
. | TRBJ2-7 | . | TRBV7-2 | CASSLVGQLYEQYF | TGTGCCAGCAGCTTAGTTGGGCAGCTCTACGAGCAGTACTTC
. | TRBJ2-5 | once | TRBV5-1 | CASTRWGSQETQYF | TGCGCCAGCACCCGGTGGGGGAGCCAAGAGACCCAGTACTTC
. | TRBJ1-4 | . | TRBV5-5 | CASSPRGEKLFF | TGTGCCAGCAGCCCCCGGGGTGAAAAACTGTTTTTT
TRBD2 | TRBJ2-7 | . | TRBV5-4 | CASSFGTSSYEQYF | TGTGCCAGCAGCTTTGGGACTAGTTCCTACGAGCAGTACTTC
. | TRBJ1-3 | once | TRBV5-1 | CASSLAQGNTIYF | TGCGCCAGCAGCTTGGCACAGGGAAACACCATATATTTT
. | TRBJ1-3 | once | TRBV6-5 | CASSYGGISGNTIYF | TGTGCCAGCAGTTACGGGGGAATCTCTGGAAACACCATATATTTT
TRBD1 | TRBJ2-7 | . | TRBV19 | CASSEMGTGRDYEQYF | TGTGCCAGTTCGGAAATGGGGACAGGACGGGACTACGAGCAGTACTTC
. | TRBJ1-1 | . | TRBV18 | CASSPLASSANTEAFF | TGTGCCAGCTCCCCTTTGGCGTCTTCAGCAAACACTGAAGCTTTCTTT
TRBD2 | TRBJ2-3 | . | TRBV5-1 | CASSLTSGGTDTQYF | TGCGCCAGCAGCTTGACTAGCGGGGGCACAGATACGCAGTATTTT
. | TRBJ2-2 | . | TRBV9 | CASSVEGFGELFF | TGTGCCAGCAGCGTAGAGGGTTTCGGGGAGCTGTTTTTT
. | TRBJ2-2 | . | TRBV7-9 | CASSLALTTTGELFF | TGTGCCAGCAGCTTAGCGCTTACTACAACCGGGGAGCTGTTTTTT
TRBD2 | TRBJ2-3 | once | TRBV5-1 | CASSPGLAGARTDTQYF | TGCGCCAGCAGCCCTGGACTAGCGGGGGCCCGCACAGATACGCAGTATTTT
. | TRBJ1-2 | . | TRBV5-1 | CASSSGPTNYGYTF | TGCGCCAGCAGCTCCGGGCCCACAAACTATGGCTACACCTTC
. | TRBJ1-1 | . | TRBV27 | CASRVGQFNTEAFF | TGTGCCAGCAGAGTAGGGCAGTTTAACACTGAAGCTTTCTTT
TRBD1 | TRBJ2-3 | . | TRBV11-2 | CASSLEGFGTGGSDTQYF | TGTGCCAGCAGCTTAGAGGGTTTCGGGACAGGGGGTTCAGATACGCAGTATTTT
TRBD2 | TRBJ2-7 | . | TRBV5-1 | CASSLLLAGTVYEQYF | TGCGCCAGCAGCTTGCTCCTAGCGGGGACCGTCTACGAGCAGTACTTC
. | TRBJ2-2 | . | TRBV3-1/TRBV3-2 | CASSQGTGELFF | TGTGCCAGCAGCCAGGGCACCGGGGAGCTGTTTTTT
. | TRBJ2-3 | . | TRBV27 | CASSLVGLDTQYF | TGTGCCAGCAGTTTAGTAGGGTTAGATACGCAGTATTTT
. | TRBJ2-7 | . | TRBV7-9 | CASSLSGEQYF | TGTGCCAGCAGCTTAAGCGGTGAGCAGTACTTC
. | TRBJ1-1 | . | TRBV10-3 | CATTRTAENTEAFF | TGTGCCACCACTAGGACAGCTGAGAACACTGAAGCTTTCTTT
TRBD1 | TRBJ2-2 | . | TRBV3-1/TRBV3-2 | CASSGAGTGAGELFF | TGTGCCAGCAGCGGGGCCGGGACAGGGGCCGGGGAGCTGTTTTTT